What follows are 8 T cell receptor beta chains derived from one specimen sequenced in a study of blood T cell repertoires in COVID-19. Data came from immunoSEQ multiplex PCR; TCRdb stores just in-frame clones and leaves some out. Found here are about 150,000 clones, more than 75% of them singletons; the top ten hold approximately 16%. Source material: peripheral blood. The receptors come from a human donor with acute or convalescent COVID-19. The donor label of this sample is uncertain.

This clone has just a few counts. J is TRBJ1-2 and V is TRBV11-1, with a possible D match to TRBD1 (6 bases). The CDR3 sequence is 14 residues long. From germline, CDR1 is SGHAT and CDR2 FQDESV (reference sequence). Deletions cut 5 bases from V and 1 base from J, with 11 bases between. CDR3 protein: CASSPGQSNYGYTF. DNA of the CDR3: TGTGCCAGCAGCCCAGGACAGAGTAACTATGGCTACACCTTC.

The chain uses TRBV2 and TRBJ2-5, with D perhaps TRBD1 (5 bases). This CDR3 has 13 amino acids. Germline V lookup: CDR1 SNHLY, CDR2 FYNNEI. V gave up 6 bases and J gave up 1 base, with 9 bases separating them. The CDR3 nucleotides are TGTGCCAGCAGGTCGGACATCCAAGAGACCCAGTACTTC. It codes for CASRSDIQETQYF.

V gene TRBV3-1 (or the pseudogene TRBV3-2) combines with J gene TRBJ2-2, with TRBD2 matching over 9 bases. CDR1 is LGHDT and CDR2 is YNNKEL in the germline V gene (reference sequence). V trimming: 0 bases; J trimming: 1 base; junction bases outside the gene matches: 3. This CDR3 region has 17 residues. Written as DNA, the CDR3 is TGTGCCAGCAGCCAAGATGGTAGCGGGGGGAACACCGGGGAGCTGTTTTTT. Translation gives CASSQDGSGGNTGELFF.

The chain employs TRBV3-1 (or the pseudogene TRBV3-2) and TRBJ2-7; no clear D. Per germline, CDR1 LGHDT and CDR2 YNNKEL (reference sequence). Trimming cost V 1 base and J 4 bases, with 5 bases left between them. This CDR3 spans 12 amino acids. The CDR3: CASSQGEYEQYF. The CDR3 region has the DNA TGTGCCAGCAGCCAAGGCGAATACGAGCAGTACTTC.

This clone was detected a few times. The chain joins TRBV9 to TRBJ1-2; D gene ambiguous. Per the germline V gene, CDR1 is SGDLS and CDR2 is YYNGEE. The CDR3 loop spans 15 amino acids. V was trimmed by 6 bases and J by 0 bases, leaving 15 bases between them. The CDR3 region has the DNA TGTGCCAGCACCTCCGCGGGCCCCACTAACTATGGCTACACCTTC. It codes for CASTSAGPTNYGYTF.

This clone showed up just once. The rearrangement links TRBV19 to TRBJ1-1, with D maybe TRBD1 (6 bases). The CDR3 spans 13 residues. The germline CDR1 and CDR2 sequences are LNHDA and SQIVND (reference sequence). V was shortened by 6 bases and J by 5 bases, with 13 bases between the two germline ends. The CDR3: CASSDRSGTEAFF. CDR3 nucleotide sequence: TGTGCCAGTAGCGACAGGAGTGGAACTGAAGCTTTCTTT.

The chain combines TRBV6-5 with TRBJ1-1, with TRBD1 identical over 9 bases. Germline CDR1 reads MNHEY; CDR2 reads SVGAGI. This CDR3 is 16 amino acids long. Trimming took 0 bases from V and 5 from J; bases not matched to a gene: 7. The CDR3 here is CASSYSTGGARTEAFF. The CDR3 nucleotides read TGTGCCAGCAGTTACTCAACAGGGGGCGCTCGGACTGAAGCTTTCTTT.

This sequence joins TRBV6-2 or TRBV6-3 and TRBJ2-7, with D hard to call. This CDR3 spans 13 amino acids. Germline V lookup: CDR1 MNHEY, CDR2 SVGEGT. Trimming removed 6 bases from V and 0 bases from J, with 9 bases in between. CDR3: CASSPYSSYEQYF. The CDR3 DNA sequence: TGTGCCAGCAGCCCTTACAGCTCCTACGAGCAGTACTTC.